These 26 T cell receptor beta chains were all obtained from the same sample, sequenced in a study of blood T cell repertoires in COVID-19. Clones were sequenced by immunoSEQ multiplex PCR, and TCRdb holds only the in-frame ones, with some missing. The data contain around 170,000 clones, roughly 82% of them singletons. Sequencing was done on a sample of PBMCs or T cells enriched from blood (not recorded which). The origin of the receptors is a woman aged 25 to 39 who had recovered from COVID-19.

The V call is TRBV3-1 (or the pseudogene TRBV3-2), the J call TRBJ1-2; D is possibly TRBD1 (5 bases). Germline V gene data show CDR1 as LGHDT and CDR2 as YNNKEL (reference sequence). V was clipped by 0 bases and J by 4 bases, with 6 bases between them. The CDR3 has 13 residues. DNA for the CDR3: TGTGCCAGCAGCCAAGACACAGGCTATGGCTACACCTTC. As protein: CASSQDTGYGYTF.

This clone has just one count. This chain uses TRBV2 with TRBJ2-2, with D possibly matching TRBD2 (5 bases). This CDR3 is 15 amino acids long. The V end was cut by 6 bases, the J end by 0 bases, with 11 bases between. Germline CDR1 and CDR2: SNHLY and FYNNEI. The CDR3 here is CASREVRSNTGELFF. Written as DNA, the CDR3 is TGTGCCAGCAGGGAGGTCCGGTCGAACACCGGGGAGCTGTTTTTT.

This sequence joins TRBV4-1 and TRBJ1-1, with D hard to call. The ends were cut back, 8 bases at V and 3 bases at J, with 16 bases in the middle. Germline-derived CDR1 and CDR2 are MGHRA and YSYEKL. The CDR3 extends over 14 amino acids. CDR3 coding DNA: TGCGCCAGCGAGGACCCGGGAATGGACACTGAAGCTTTCTTT. The encoded protein is CASEDPGMDTEAFF.

The V call is TRBV2, the J call TRBJ2-1; 9 bases match TRBD1. The CDR3 loop spans 15 amino acids. J lost 5 bases, V lost 3 bases, and 5 bases had no gene match. CDR1 is SNHLY and CDR2 is FYNNEI in the germline V gene. The CDR3 loop reads CASSDPWTGDNEQFF. The CDR3 DNA reads as TGTGCCAGCAGTGACCCCTGGACAGGGGACAATGAGCAGTTCTTC.

This clone appeared a single time. This chain uses TRBV27 with TRBJ2-7; maybe TRBD1 (5 bases). This CDR3 is built from 14 residues. V shed 0 bases and J shed 3 bases, with 9 bases lying between them. The V gene's germline CDR1 is MNHEY and CDR2 SMNVEV (reference sequence). This CDR3 is CASSLSSRVYEQYF. CDR3 bases: TGTGCCAGCAGTTTATCGAGCAGGGTCTACGAGCAGTACTTC.

This chain links TRBV25-1 with TRBJ2-5; the match to TRBD2 covers 7 bases. CDR1 MGHDK and CDR2 SYGVNS come from the germline V gene. The length of the CDR3 is 15 residues. V was pared by 2 bases and J by 2 bases, with 5 bases of the junction left unmatched. The CDR3 DNA reads as TGTGCCAGCAGTGAAGCCAGCGGGACTCAAGAGACCCAGTACTTC. Translated: CASSEASGTQETQYF.

J is TRBJ2-3 and V is TRBV9; TRBD2 is a possible D gene (5 bases). CDR3 length: 15 amino acids. V shed 3 bases and J shed 2 bases, with 13 bases lying between them. Germline CDR1 is SGDLS and CDR2 is YYNGEE. The CDR3 loop is CASSAWTGNTDTQYF. The CDR3 DNA sequence: TGTGCCAGCAGCGCCTGGACGGGGAACACAGATACGCAGTATTTT.

The chain combines TRBV9 with TRBJ2-3, with 10 bases lining up with TRBD2. Trimming took 4 bases from V and 0 from J; bases not matched to a gene: 8. Germline V gives CDR1 SGDLS, CDR2 YYNGEE. This CDR3 is 17 amino acids long. CDR3 region: CASSPRLTSGSTDTQYF. CDR3 coding DNA: TGTGCCAGCAGCCCCCGACTGACTAGCGGGAGCACAGATACGCAGTATTTT. The complete variable domain, with remaining parts taken from reference TRBV9 and TRBJ2-3, reads DSGVTQTPKHLITATGQRVTLRCSPRSGDLSVYWYQQSLDQGLQFLIQYYNGEERAKGNILERFSAQQFPDLHSELNLSSLELGDSALYFCASSPRLTSGSTDTQYFGPGTRLTVL.

This clone was recorded only once. The chain has TRBV19 and TRBJ2-1; the D is unclear. This CDR3 has 17 residues. Germline CDR1 is LNHDA and CDR2 is SQIVND (reference sequence). Trimming removed 0 bases from V and 3 bases from J, with 15 bases in between. DNA of the CDR3: TGTGCCAGTAGTATAGACATGCGGATGCAGCTCTACAATGAGCAGTTCTTC. Its protein is CASSIDMRMQLYNEQFF.

The genes are TRBV6-1 and TRBJ1-1, with 9 bases fitting TRBD1. CDR1 and CDR2 (germline): MNHNS, SASEGT. This CDR3 has 12 amino acids. V trimming: 0 bases; J trimming: 11 bases; junction bases outside the gene matches: 1. CDR3 sequence: CASSEAGQGAFF. CDR3 nucleotides: TGTGCCAGCAGTGAAGCCGGACAGGGGGCTTTCTTT.

The chain joins TRBV6-5 to TRBJ1-2; D gene ambiguous. There are 13 residues in the CDR3. Germline CDR1 MNHEY, CDR2 SVGAGI. V dropped 0 bases and J dropped 6 bases, with 8 bases sitting between them. CDR3 in DNA: TGTGCCAGCAGTTACTCGCAGGTTCATGGCTACACCTTC. Amino acid sequence: CASSYSQVHGYTF.

The rearrangement uses TRBV27 and TRBJ2-7; 7 nucleotides agree with TRBD1. CDR1 and CDR2 (germline): MNHEY, SMNVEV (reference sequence). The junction had 5 bases not matched to a gene; V was cut back by 0 bases and J by 3 bases. The CDR3 has 15 residues. CDR3 sequence: CASSLSGQLDYEQYF. The DNA of the CDR3 is TGTGCCAGCAGTTTATCGGGACAGTTGGACTACGAGCAGTACTTC.

This chain joins TRBV18 and TRBJ1-4; D remains unclear. Trimming removed 3 bases at V and 7 bases at J, with 9 bases between. Germline CDR1 is KGHSH and CDR2 is LQKENI. CDR3 length equals 13 residues. This CDR3 reads CASSPRRGEKLFF. The CDR3 nucleotides are TGTGCCAGCTCACCCCGGCGGGGTGAAAAACTGTTTTTT.

V gene TRBV4-1 combines with J gene TRBJ2-5; tentative D call: TRBD2 (5 bases). This CDR3 has 17 residues. The germline V and J ends were trimmed by 0 bases and 2 bases, with 16 bases remaining between them. Germline V gene lookup returns CDR1 MGHRA and CDR2 YSYEKL. In DNA form, the CDR3 reads TGCGCCAGCAGCCAAGATCGAGGACTGAGAGGGCAAGAGACCCAGTACTTC. Translating it yields CASSQDRGLRGQETQYF.

V gene TRBV28 combines with J gene TRBJ2-7; possibly TRBD1 for D (5 bases). Germline CDR1 MDHEN, CDR2 SYDVKM. The CDR3 spans 14 residues. Trimming took 6 bases from V and 4 from J, leaving 16 bases between them. For the CDR3, the DNA is TGTGCCAGCAGGAGACAGATAGAGAAGTACGAGCAGTACTTC. It is translated as CASRRQIEKYEQYF.

This clone was picked up a small number of times. CDR3 region: CATSSRYRSNEKLFF. CDR3 DNA sequence: TGTGCCACCAGCAGCAGGTACAGGTCTAATGAAAAACTGTTTTTT. This chain uses TRBV15 with TRBJ1-4, with TRBD1 as a possible D gene (5 bases). The CDR3 loop spans 15 amino acids. Deletions cut 3 bases from V and 3 bases from J, with 11 bases between. In germline, CDR1 is LNHNV, CDR2 YYDKDF (reference sequence).

V usage is TRBV5-1 and J usage is TRBJ2-1; TRBD1 aligns across 9 bases. Germline V lookup: CDR1 SGHRS, CDR2 YFSETQ. Trimming removed 1 base from V and 4 bases from J; junction bases left unmatched: 3. The CDR3 contains 15 residues. CDR3 DNA sequence: TGCGCCAGCAGCTTGAGGACAGGGGATTACAATGAGCAGTTCTTC. Its translation: CASSLRTGDYNEQFF.

This clone was counted between two and nine times. At the DNA level, this CDR3 is encoded by other sequences in the same sample as well. The rearrangement uses TRBV2 and TRBJ2-7; 7 bases line up with TRBD2. V was pared by 6 bases and J by 1 base, with 6 bases of the junction left unmatched. Germline V gene data show CDR1 as SNHLY and CDR2 as FYNNEI. The CDR3 totals 14 residues. This chain's CDR3 is CASSGGSLSYEQYF. CDR3 DNA sequence: TGTGCCAGCAGCGGCGGGAGTCTATCCTACGAGCAGTACTTC.

In regard to this clone: Other DNA sequences in this sample translate to the same CDR3. The V and J genes are TRBV28 and TRBJ2-7, with D possibly matching TRBD2 (5 bases). The CDR3 totals 15 residues. Trimming pared 4 bases from V and 1 base from J, leaving 14 bases between. Germline CDR1 is MDHEN and CDR2 is SYDVKM. CDR3 coding DNA: TGTGCCAGCAGTTCCAGGACCAGCGGATCCTACGAGCAGTACTTC. This encodes CASSSRTSGSYEQYF.

The chain has TRBV10-1 and TRBJ1-2; the D gene is possibly TRBD1 (6 bases). Per germline, CDR1 WNHNN and CDR2 SYGVQD (reference sequence). This CDR3 is 14 amino acids long. The germline V and J ends were trimmed by 6 bases and 0 bases, with 11 bases remaining between them. Here the CDR3 reads CASSPGTSNYGYTF. In DNA, the CDR3 is TGCGCCAGCAGCCCTGGGACATCTAACTATGGCTACACCTTC.

This clone was counted once. V and J are TRBV7-2 and TRBJ2-1, with 8 bases identical to TRBD2. V was clipped by 4 bases and J by 0 bases; unmatched bases: 5. Germline V gene lookup returns CDR1 SGHTA and CDR2 FQGNSA. The CDR3 extends over 16 amino acids. The CDR3 DNA reads TGTGCCAGCAGCTACGGAGGGACTAGCTCCTACAATGAGCAGTTCTTC. Translation gives CASSYGGTSSYNEQFF.

This rearrangement joins TRBV7-8 to TRBJ1-5; the D gene is possibly TRBD1 (6 bases). CDR1 and CDR2 from the germline V gene are SGHVS and FQNEAQ. Trimming left V 2 bases short and J 5 bases short, with 10 bases between. The CDR3 is made up of 14 amino acids. For the CDR3, the DNA is TGTGCCAGCAGCTTATCACAGGGCCATCAGCCCCAGCATTTT. Translating it yields CASSLSQGHQPQHF. Full variable domain (rest looked up from reference TRBV7-8 and TRBJ1-5): GAGVSQSPRYKVAKRGQDVALRCDPISGHVSLFWYQQALGQGPEFLTYFQNEAQLDKSGLPSDRFFAERPEGSVSTLKIQRTQQEDSAVYLCASSLSQGHQPQHFGDGTRLSIL.

The chain employs TRBV29-1 and TRBJ1-5; a weak D match, TRBD1 (6 bases). Deletions cut 3 bases from V and 4 bases from J, with 10 bases between. Germline V CDR1 and CDR2: SQVTM, ANQGSEA. CDR3 size: 13 residues. Here the CDR3 reads CSVEVGTNQPQHF. In nucleotides, the CDR3 is TGCAGCGTTGAGGTGGGGACAAATCAGCCCCAGCATTTT.

The gene calls are TRBV24-1 and TRBJ2-7, with a tentative D call TRBD1 (6 bases). Per the germline V gene, CDR1 is KGHDR and CDR2 is SFDVKD. V gave up 3 bases and J gave up 3 bases, with 14 bases separating them. The CDR3 spans 15 residues. The CDR3 spells CATSDATGPVYEQYF. The CDR3 DNA sequence: TGTGCCACCAGTGATGCGACAGGTCCCGTCTACGAGCAGTACTTC.

This clone was detected a few times. This chain uses TRBV2 with TRBJ2-2, with TRBD2 as a possible D gene (6 bases). This CDR3 is built from 14 residues. V lost 9 bases and J lost 4, with 15 bases in between. Germline CDR1 SNHLY, CDR2 FYNNEI. CDR3 DNA: TGTGCCAGTTTCACTAGCATGGGCACCGGGGAGCTGTTTTTT. Translating gives CASFTSMGTGELFF.

The chain joins TRBV19 to TRBJ1-2; tentatively, D is TRBD1 (5 bases). The CDR3 is made up of 13 amino acids. V lost 9 bases and J lost 4, with 15 bases in between. Germline V CDR1 and CDR2: LNHDA, SQIVND (reference sequence). The CDR3 nucleotides are TGTGCCAGCTCTGACAGTCCGAGCTATGGCTACACCTTC. Translating it yields CASSDSPSYGYTF. The variable domain in full, with the rest retrieved from reference TRBV19 and TRBJ1-2, is DGGITQSPKYLFRKEGQNVTLSCEQNLNHDAMYWYRQDPGQGLRLIYYSQIVNDFQKGDIAEGYSVSREKKESFPLTVTSAQKNPTAFYLCASSDSPSYGYTFGSGTRLTVV.